This T cell receptor beta chain was captured by sequencing in a study of cytomegalovirus exposure and HLA in healthy donors. CDR3 length: 13 residues. Trimming pared 3 bases from V and 2 bases from J, leaving 11 bases between. Per the germline V gene, CDR1 is GTSNPN and CDR2 is SVGIG (reference sequence). 13 Jbeta primers and 60 Vbeta primers were used for the PCR. The assay was immunoSEQ multiplex PCR, and TCRdb's table has in-frame clones only and misses some. This sample contains 150,000 to 200,000 clones. The sample comprised PBMCs. J is TRBJ2-7 and V is TRBV30, with D unclear. The TCR was taken from a man younger than 40 in good health and CMV-seronegative. This CDR3 reads CAWSRRVAYEQYF. The CDR3 DNA reads TGTGCCTGGAGCCGTAGAGTGGCCTACGAGCAGTACTTC.